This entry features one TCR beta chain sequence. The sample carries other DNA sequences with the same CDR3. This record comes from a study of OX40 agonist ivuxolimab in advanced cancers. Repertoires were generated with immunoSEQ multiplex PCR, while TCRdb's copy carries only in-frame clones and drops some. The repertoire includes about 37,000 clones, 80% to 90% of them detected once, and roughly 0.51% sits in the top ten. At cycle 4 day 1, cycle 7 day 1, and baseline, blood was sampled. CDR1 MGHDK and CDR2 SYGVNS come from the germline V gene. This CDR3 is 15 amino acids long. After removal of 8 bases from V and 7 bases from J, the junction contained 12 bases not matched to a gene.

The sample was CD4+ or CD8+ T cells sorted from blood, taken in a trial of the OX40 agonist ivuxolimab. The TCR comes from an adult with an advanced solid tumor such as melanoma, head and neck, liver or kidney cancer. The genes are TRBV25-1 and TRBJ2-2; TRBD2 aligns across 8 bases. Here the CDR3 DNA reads TGTGCCAGCGGTGGCTCGAACGGGGGGGTCGGGGAGCTGTTTTTT. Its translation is CASGGSNGGVGELFF.